A single sample gave rise to the 20 T cell receptor beta chains below, sequenced in a study of T cells in Graves' hyperthyroidism and ophthalmopathy. Template material for amplifying TCR beta CDR3 regions consisted of RNA transcripts. The HTBI primer set drove a first-round RT-PCR of the TCR CDR3. Each CDR3 protein gets one entry after TCRdb re-called the multiplex PCR reads with MiXCR. The data contain about 610,000 distinct CDR3 sequences, approximately 15% of them singletons. Sequencing was performed on blood. The receptors shown here come from a middle-aged woman with Graves' ophthalmopathy.

Ten or more counts support this clonotype. DNA of the CDR3: TGTGCCAGCAGTGAGCATATCGGGACAGGGATCGGAGGGACCCGCTACGAGCAGTACTTC. It translates to CASSEHIGTGIGGTRYEQYF. The rearrangement joins TRBV6-1 to TRBJ2-7; 9 nucleotides match TRBD1. Per the germline V gene, CDR1 is MNHNS and CDR2 is SASEGT. CDR3 size: 20 residues. The V gene end was trimmed by 3 bases and the J gene end by 3 bases; junction bases not matched to a gene: 21.

This clonotype was detected ten times or more. The chain recombines TRBV12-3 or TRBV12-4 with TRBJ1-1; 11 positions match TRBD1. This CDR3 comprises 17 residues. With V trimmed by 10 bases and J by 4 bases, 17 bases remained unmatched. The chain's CDR3 is CATPRGTGGGSRTEAFF. CDR3 nucleotide sequence: TGTGCCACCCCGAGGGGGACAGGGGGAGGGAGTCGCACTGAAGCTTTCTTT.

The chain carries TRBV7-9 and TRBJ2-5; D may be TRBD2 (6 bases). This CDR3 has 14 residues. Germline V CDR1 and CDR2: SEHNR, FQNEAQ (reference sequence). V was pared by 5 bases and J by 5 bases, with 15 bases between. The CDR3 DNA reads TGTGCCAGCAGCCCGCGACTAGTGGGGGAGACCCAGTACTTC. Translated, it gives CASSPRLVGETQYF.

The chain employs TRBV6-1 and TRBJ2-3; 7 bases line up with TRBD1. This CDR3 comprises 14 residues. CDR1 MNHNS and CDR2 SASEGT come from the germline V gene. The V segment lost 8 bases and the J segment 2 bases; nucleotides outside the gene matches: 7. The CDR3, as DNA: TGTGCCAGCCTGGGACAGATTACCACAGATACGCAGTATTTT. Translated: CASLGQITTDTQYF.

The chain combines TRBV6-1 with TRBJ2-7; 8 bases line up with TRBD2. The CDR3 contains 14 residues. The germline V gene has CDR1 MNHNS and CDR2 SASEGT. The ends lost 3 bases at V and 5 bases at J; junction bases unmatched: 6. This CDR3 reads CASSEEAGADEQYF. CDR3 DNA sequence: TGTGCCAGCAGTGAGGAAGCGGGAGCAGACGAGCAGTACTTC.

This clonotype was seen a handful of times. The chain has TRBV20-1 and TRBJ2-1; 12 nucleotides line up with TRBD2. The J segment lost 1 base and the V segment lost 6 bases, leaving 1 base of the junction unmatched. Germline CDR1 DFQATT, CDR2 SNEGSKA (reference sequence). This CDR3 has 14 amino acids. The CDR3: CSALAGGSYNEQFF. The CDR3 nucleotides are TGCAGTGCCCTAGCGGGAGGGTCCTACAATGAGCAGTTCTTC.

This clonotype has at least ten counts. The chain combines TRBV5-1 with TRBJ2-1; 12 bases are shared with TRBD2. CDR1 SGHRS and CDR2 YFSETQ come from the germline V gene. There are 15 residues in the CDR3. With V trimmed by 4 bases and J by 9 bases, 8 bases remained unmatched. CDR3 amino acids: CASSPLAGGPVEQFF. CDR3 coding DNA: TGCGCCAGCAGCCCGCTAGCGGGAGGGCCAGTTGAGCAGTTCTTC. The full variable domain, its missing parts supplied by reference TRBV5-1 and TRBJ2-1, is KAGVTQTPRYLIKTRGQQVTLSCSPISGHRSVSWYQQTPGQGLQFLFEYFSETQRNKGNFPGRFSGRQFSNSRSEMNVSTLELGDSALYLCASSPLAGGPVEQFFGPGTRLTVL.

The rearrangement links TRBV5-8 to TRBJ1-5, with TRBD1 identical over 7 bases. The trim removed 3 bases at V and 3 bases at J, leaving 3 bases unmatched. The germline V gene encodes CDR1 SGHTS and CDR2 YDEGEE. The CDR3 contains 14 residues. The CDR3 is CASSWGQINQPQHF. DNA of the CDR3: TGTGCCAGCAGCTGGGGACAGATCAATCAGCCCCAGCATTTT.

V usage is TRBV9 and J usage is TRBJ1-2; D unclear. CDR1 and CDR2 from the germline V gene are SGDLS and YYNGEE. Trimming took 3 bases from V and 4 from J, leaving 7 bases between them. The CDR3 has 12 amino acids. The CDR3 bases are TGTGCCAGCAGCGCCCCCCCCTATGGCTACACCTTC. It specifies CASSAPPYGYTF.

This clonotype has a handful of counts. The chain recombines TRBV20-1 with TRBJ2-5, with D possibly TRBD2 on 5 matching bases. Per the germline V gene, CDR1 is DFQATT and CDR2 is SNEGSKA (reference sequence). CDR3 length: 14 residues. The CDR3 sequence is CSFLDYTKAETQYF. CDR3 bases: TGCAGCTTTCTAGACTACACCAAAGCAGAGACCCAGTACTTC.

This clonotype has ten or more counts. The chain recombines TRBV2 with TRBJ1-1; D is possibly TRBD1 (6 bases). This CDR3 spans 14 amino acids. Germline values: CDR1 SNHLY, CDR2 FYNNEI. V lost 7 bases and J lost 6, with 18 bases in between. CDR3 protein: CASMSEGHSPEAFF. CDR3 nucleotide sequence: TGTGCCAGCATGAGTGAGGGACACAGCCCTGAAGCTTTCTTT. Combining the CDR3 with reference TRBV2 and TRBJ1-1 gives the whole variable domain EPEVTQTPSHQVTQMGQEVILRCVPISNHLYFYWYRQILGQKVEFLVSFYNNEISEKSEIFDDQFSVERPDGSNFTLKIRSTKLEDSAMYFCASMSEGHSPEAFFGQGTRLTVV.

This chain links TRBV20-1 with TRBJ2-7, with 7 positions matching TRBD1. After removal of 0 bases from V and 4 bases from J, the junction contained 12 bases not matched to a gene. The CDR3 spans 16 residues. In germline, CDR1 is DFQATT, CDR2 SNEGSKA (reference sequence). This CDR3 is CSARDNAPTGLYEQYF. The CDR3 DNA reads as TGCAGTGCTAGAGACAATGCCCCGACAGGGTTGTACGAGCAGTACTTC.

This clonotype was picked up many times. The V gene is TRBV28, the J gene TRBJ2-1; 9 bases match TRBD2. The ends lost 2 bases at V and 4 bases at J; junction bases unmatched: 3. Germline V lookup: CDR1 MDHEN, CDR2 SYDVKM. The CDR3 runs to 15 residues. As DNA, the CDR3 is TGTGCCAGCAGTTTAACTCTAGCGGGGTACAATGAGCAGTTCTTC. Its translation: CASSLTLAGYNEQFF.

The table lists this clonotype with a few counts. This chain joins TRBV6-1 and TRBJ2-2; weak D call: TRBD1 (6 bases). The CDR3 consists of 15 residues. Trimming left V 6 bases short and J 7 bases short, with 18 bases between. Germline CDR1 MNHNS, CDR2 SASEGT. The CDR3: CASSVNINRDGELFF. The CDR3 DNA reads TGTGCCAGCAGCGTAAACATTAACAGGGACGGGGAGCTGTTTTTT.

This clonotype was picked up many times. The chain has TRBV5-1 and TRBJ2-1; D is undetermined. The CDR3 sequence is 12 residues long. Germline CDR1 is SGHRS and CDR2 is YFSETQ. V lost 5 bases and J 8 bases, leaving 11 bases between the germline ends. CDR3 coding DNA: TGCGCCAGCAGAGAAGGGTATGATGAGCAGTTCTTC. Protein sequence: CASREGYDEQFF.

V and J are TRBV3-1 and TRBJ2-7; tentative D call: TRBD1 (6 bases). V shed 2 bases and J shed 6 bases, with 14 bases lying between them. CDR1 and CDR2 (germline): LGHDT, YNNKEL (reference sequence). The CDR3 runs 14 residues. This chain's CDR3 is CASSQKLRTAEQYF. CDR3 sequence (DNA): TGTGCCAGCAGCCAAAAGTTAAGGACAGCCGAGCAGTACTTC.

At least ten counts were recorded for this clonotype. The V and J genes are TRBV28 and TRBJ1-5; D gene uncertain. Germline V gene lookup returns CDR1 MDHEN and CDR2 SYDVKM. The CDR3 consists of 15 residues. V lost 7 bases, J lost 2 bases, and 15 bases lay in between. CDR3 residues: CASITSGDGNQPQHF. The CDR3 DNA reads TGTGCCAGCATTACGAGCGGGGATGGCAATCAGCCCCAGCATTTT.

This sequence joins TRBV6-1 and TRBJ1-1, with D tentatively TRBD1 (6 bases). Trimming took off 6 bases at V and 3 bases at J, with 23 bases between the two ends. The germline V gene has CDR1 MNHNS and CDR2 SASEGT. The CDR3 consists of 17 residues. The CDR3 spells CASSRNHLQGWDTEAFF. The CDR3 bases are TGTGCCAGCAGCCGAAACCACTTACAGGGATGGGACACTGAAGCTTTCTTT.

This clonotype was counted between two and nine times. CDR3 residues: CASSYALGARETQYF. CDR3 nucleotides: TGTGCCAGCAGTTACGCCTTGGGGGCGCGGGAGACCCAGTACTTC. The V and J genes are TRBV6-2 or TRBV6-3 and TRBJ2-5; a possible D gene is TRBD1 (6 bases). This CDR3 has 15 amino acids. V lost 2 bases to trimming and J lost 5 bases, with 15 bases between them. CDR1 MNHEY and CDR2 SVGEGT come from the germline V gene.

This chain links TRBV20-1 with TRBJ1-2; D is unresolved. CDR1 DFQATT and CDR2 SNEGSKA come from the germline V gene (reference sequence). The V end lost 5 bases, the J end lost 8 bases, and 9 bases lay between the germline ends. The CDR3 contains 10 residues. CDR3 nucleotides: TGCAGTGCTCCGTTTGGGGGCTACACCTTC. Translated: CSAPFGGYTF.